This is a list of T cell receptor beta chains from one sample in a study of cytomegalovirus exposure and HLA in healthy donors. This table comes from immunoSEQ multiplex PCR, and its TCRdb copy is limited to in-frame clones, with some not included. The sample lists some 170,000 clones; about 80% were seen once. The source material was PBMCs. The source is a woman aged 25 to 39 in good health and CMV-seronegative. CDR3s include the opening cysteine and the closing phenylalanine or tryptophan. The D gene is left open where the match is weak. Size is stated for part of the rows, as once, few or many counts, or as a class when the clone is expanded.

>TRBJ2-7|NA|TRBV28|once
TGTGCCAGCAGGGGAGGGGGGGTGCAGTACTTC
CASRGGGVQYF
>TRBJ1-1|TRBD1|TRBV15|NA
TGTGCCACCAGCAAAGACAGGGTAACCACTGAAGCTTTCTTT
CATSKDRVTTEAFF
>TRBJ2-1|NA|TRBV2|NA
TGTGCCAGCAGTTACCGGAGCGGATACAATGAGCAGTTCTTC
CASSYRSGYNEQFF
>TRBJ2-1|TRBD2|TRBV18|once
TGTGCCAGCTCACCTCCTAGCGGGGGGGCTAATGAGCAGTTCTTC
CASSPPSGGANEQFF
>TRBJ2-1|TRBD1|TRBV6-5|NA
TGTGCCAGCAGTCATCAGGGGGAGTTCGACAATGAGCAGTTCTTC
CASSHQGEFDNEQFF
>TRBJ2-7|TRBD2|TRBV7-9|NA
TGTTCCAGCAGCGGACTAGCGGCAGATGCTCCCTCCTACGAGCAGTACTTC
CSSSGLAADAPSYEQYF
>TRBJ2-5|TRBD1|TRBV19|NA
TGTGCCAGTAGTCCATCCGGGACAGGGGAAGAGACCCAGTACTTC
CASSPSGTGEETQYF
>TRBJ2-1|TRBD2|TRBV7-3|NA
TGTGCCAGCAGCCCCGGGACTAGCTATGAGCAGTTCTTC
CASSPGTSYEQFF
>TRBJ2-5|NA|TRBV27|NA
TGTGCCAGCAGTTTGAGGTCCGATCAAGAGACCCAGTACTTC
CASSLRSDQETQYF
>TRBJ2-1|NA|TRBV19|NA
TGTGCCAGTAGTATAGCAGGGTTTAGTTACAATGAGCAGTTCTTC
CASSIAGFSYNEQFF
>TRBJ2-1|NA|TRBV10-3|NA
TGTGCCTTAGCGGTAGAACCTTACAATGAGCAGTTCTTC
CALAVEPYNEQFF
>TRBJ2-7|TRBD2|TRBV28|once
TGTGCCAGCAGTGTGACTAGCGGCTACTACGAGCAGTACTTC
CASSVTSGYYEQYF
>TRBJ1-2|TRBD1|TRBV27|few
TGTGCCAGCTCCTTTGGACAGGGCGACTATGGCTACACCTTC
CASSFGQGDYGYTF
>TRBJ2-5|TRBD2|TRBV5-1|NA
TGCGCCAGCAGCTTTACCGCGGGAGTGACGACGGAGACCCAGTACTTC
CASSFTAGVTTETQYF
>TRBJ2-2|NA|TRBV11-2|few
TGTGCCAGCAGCTTAGATGCAGGGATCACCGGGGAGCTGTTTTTT
CASSLDAGITGELFF
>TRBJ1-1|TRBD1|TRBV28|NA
TGTGCCAGCAGTTTATCCCAGGGGGACACTGAAGCTTTCTTT
CASSLSQGDTEAFF
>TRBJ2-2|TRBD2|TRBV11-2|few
TGTGCCAGCAGCTCCCTAGCGGGAGGGAACACCGGGGAGCTGTTTTTT
CASSSLAGGNTGELFF
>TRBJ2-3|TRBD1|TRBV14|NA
TGTGCCAGCAGCCAAGATCTCGGACAGGGTAGCACAGATACGCAGTATTTT
CASSQDLGQGSTDTQYF
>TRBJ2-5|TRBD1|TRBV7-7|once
TGTGCCAGCAGCTCCGACAGGGAAGAGACCCAGTACTTC
CASSSDREETQYF
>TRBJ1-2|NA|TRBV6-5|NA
TGTGCCAGCAGCCTCACTATTGTGACCTATGGCTACACCTTC
CASSLTIVTYGYTF
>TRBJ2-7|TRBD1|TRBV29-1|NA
TGCAGCGTGAAACCGGGACAGAGGATCTACGAGCAGTACTTC
CSVKPGQRIYEQYF
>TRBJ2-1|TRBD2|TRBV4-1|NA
TGCGCCAGCAGGTTAGCGGGGGGCAACTCCTACAATGAGCAGTTCTTC
CASRLAGGNSYNEQFF
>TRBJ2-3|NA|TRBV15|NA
TGTGCCACCAGCAGAAAAACGGGACTCCGCACAGATACGCAGTATTTT
CATSRKTGLRTDTQYF
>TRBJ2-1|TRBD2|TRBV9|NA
TGTGCCAGCACCCCCGGACTAGCGGGGCTTTTTAACAATGAGCAGTTCTTC
CASTPGLAGLFNNEQFF
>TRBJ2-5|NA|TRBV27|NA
TGTGCCAGCAGTTGGACTACGAGCCAGACCCAGTACTTC
CASSWTTSQTQYF
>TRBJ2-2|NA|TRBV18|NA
TGTGCCAGCTCACGATCCCAAGCCAGGGAAAAGATCGGGGAGCTGTTTTTT
CASSRSQAREKIGELFF
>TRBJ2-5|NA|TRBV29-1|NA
TGCAGCGTTGACGACAAGCTCACCCAAGAGACCCAGTACTTC
CSVDDKLTQETQYF
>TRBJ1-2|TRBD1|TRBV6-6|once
TGTGCCACCATGACAGGGGACTATGGCTACACCTTC
CATMTGDYGYTF
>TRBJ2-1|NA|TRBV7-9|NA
TGTGCCAGCAGCTTAGGTGGGGGGGAGCAGTTCTTC
CASSLGGGEQFF
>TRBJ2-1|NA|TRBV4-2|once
TGTGCCAGCAGCCATCCCAGCGATGGACTTCTTGAGCAGTTCTTC
CASSHPSDGLLEQFF
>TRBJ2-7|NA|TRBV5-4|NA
TGTGCCAGCAGCTCCAACAGGGCTGAATACGAGCAGTACTTC
CASSSNRAEYEQYF
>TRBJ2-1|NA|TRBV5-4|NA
TGTGCCAGCAGCTTGGAGTGGGAGAACAATGAGCAGTTCTTC
CASSLEWENNEQFF
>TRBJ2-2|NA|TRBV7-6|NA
TGTGCCAGCAGCTTAAGGTCCGCGAACGGGAGATTGACCGGGGAGCTGTTTTTT
CASSLRSANGRLTGELFF
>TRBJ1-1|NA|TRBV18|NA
TGTGCCAGCTCACCATTAGGCGACAGTGAAGCTTTCTTT
CASSPLGDSEAFF
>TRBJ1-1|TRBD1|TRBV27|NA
TGTGCCAGCAGTTTGGGGACAGGGAACACTGAAGCTTTCTTT
CASSLGTGNTEAFF
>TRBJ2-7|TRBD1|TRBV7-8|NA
TGTGCCAGCAGGGACAGGGGATCTGGATACGAGCAGTACTTC
CASRDRGSGYEQYF
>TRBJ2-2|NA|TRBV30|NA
TGTGCCTGGAGTGTAGCGGCGGGGTACACCGGGGAGCTGTTTTTT
CAWSVAAGYTGELFF
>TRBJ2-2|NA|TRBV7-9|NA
TGTTCCAGCAGCTTAGCGCGGAATAGCGGAATGAACACCGGGGAGCTGTTTTTT
CSSSLARNSGMNTGELFF
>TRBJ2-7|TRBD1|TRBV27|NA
TGTGCCAGCAGTTTAACAGTACAGGGGTACGAGCAGTACTTC
CASSLTVQGYEQYF
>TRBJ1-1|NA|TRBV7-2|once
TGTGCCAGCAGCTTAGCAGGAGTGAACACTGAAGCTTTCTTT
CASSLAGVNTEAFF
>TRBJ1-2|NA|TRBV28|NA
TGTGCCAGCAGTTTTGGGAGGGGGTTTGGCTACACCTTC
CASSFGRGFGYTF
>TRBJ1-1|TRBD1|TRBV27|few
TGTGCCATCAAGGGGGCGGGAAACACTGAAGCTTTCTTT
CAIKGAGNTEAFF
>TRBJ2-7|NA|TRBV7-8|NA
TGTGCCAGCAGCCCTAGACCCGTTGGTGCCTACGAGCAGTACTTC
CASSPRPVGAYEQYF
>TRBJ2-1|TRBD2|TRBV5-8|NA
TGTGCCAGCAGCTTGGCCTCTAGCGGGGGTGACTCCTACAATGAGCAGTTCTTC
CASSLASSGGDSYNEQFF
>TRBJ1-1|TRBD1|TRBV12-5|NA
TGTGCTAGTGGTCAGCACTTACCGGGACAGGGTACTGAAGCTTTCTTT
CASGQHLPGQGTEAFF
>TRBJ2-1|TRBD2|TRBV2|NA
TGTGCCAGCAGTGGTGGTAGCGGGGGCCTGGGGGAGCAGTTCTTC
CASSGGSGGLGEQFF
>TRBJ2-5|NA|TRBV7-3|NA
TGTGCCAGCAGCGTATACGGACTCTCCGGCTCAGAGACCCAGTACTTC
CASSVYGLSGSETQYF
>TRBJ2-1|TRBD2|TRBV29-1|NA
TGCAGCGTTATGATAGCGGGGGTCCGTTCGAATGAGCAGTTCTTC
CSVMIAGVRSNEQFF
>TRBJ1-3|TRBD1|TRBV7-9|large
TGTGCCAGCAGCTACGACAGGGTCTCTGGAAACACCATATATTTT
CASSYDRVSGNTIYF
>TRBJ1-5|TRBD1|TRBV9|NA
TGTGCCAGCAGCGTATCGGACAGGACACAGCCCCAGCATTTT
CASSVSDRTQPQHF
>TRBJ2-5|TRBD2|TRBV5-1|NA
TGCGCCAGCAGCTTTCGGGGGTCGGGGAGGGGAGAGACCCAGTACTTC
CASSFRGSGRGETQYF
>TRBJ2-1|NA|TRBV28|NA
TGTGCCAGCAGTTTAACGGGTGAGCAGTTCTTC
CASSLTGEQFF
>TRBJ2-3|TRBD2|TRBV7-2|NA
TGTGCCAGCAGCTCGTTAGCGGGAGTTACAGATACGCAGTATTTT
CASSSLAGVTDTQYF
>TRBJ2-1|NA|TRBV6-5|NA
TGTGCCAGCAGTTCCCCCGGGACTCACTACAATGAGCAGTTCTTC
CASSSPGTHYNEQFF
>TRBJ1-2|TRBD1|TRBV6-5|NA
TGTGCCAGCAGGAGAACAGGGGCGTCTGGCTACACCTTC
CASRRTGASGYTF
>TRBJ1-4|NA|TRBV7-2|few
TGTGCCAGCAGCTTAGGTCGGGTTGGCGAAAAACTGTTTTTT
CASSLGRVGEKLFF
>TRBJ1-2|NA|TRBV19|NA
TGTGCCAGTAGTAGCTACCCCGGGACATTAGGCTACACCTTC
CASSSYPGTLGYTF
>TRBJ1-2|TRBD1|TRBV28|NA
TGTGCCAGCAGTTCCCCCCGACAGGGGGCTTACGCTTTCGGCTACACCTTC
CASSSPRQGAYAFGYTF
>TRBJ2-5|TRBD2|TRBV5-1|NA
TGCGCCAGCAGCTTGAGGGTAGCGGGAGACGGAGAGACCCAGTACTTC
CASSLRVAGDGETQYF
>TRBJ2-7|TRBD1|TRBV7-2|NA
TGTGCCAGCAGCTTATCCCAGGGGGCCTACGAGCAGTACTTC
CASSLSQGAYEQYF